This section outlines one T cell receptor (beta chain) sequence together with its context. Antigen specificity is unknown. The V and J ends lost 1 base and 8 bases respectively, with 2 bases between them. From germline, CDR1 is SNHLY and CDR2 FYNNEI. The CDR3 totals 10 residues. The data originate from a study of shared clonotypes between healthy human individuals. About the study: CD4 naive and CD4 memory each took three plates per donor, while CD8 naive took two and CD8 memory one. Study-level findings and limits: Generally, estimated richness proved larger in naive subsets than it did in memory subsets. Clonotypes not shared had lower generation probabilities than those common to all four donors.

The naive CD8 population came from CD45RO-negative cells selected for CCR7, without terminally differentiated effector memory CD45RA+ cells. Deep level was the assay's run setting. Sequencing was performed with immunoSEQ multiplex PCR; in TCRdb, only in-frame clones are kept and a portion is missing. The data contain about 2.2 million clones, over 85% of them singletons. The TCR sequence derives from a man younger than 35 in good health. Some clones in this sample may be carry-over from other donors' samples. The V call is TRBV2, the J call TRBJ1-2; D is ambiguous. The specimen was naive CD8+ T cells from PBMCs. In DNA, the CDR3 is TGTGCCAGCAGTGAAGAAGGCTACACCTTC. It specifies CASSEEGYTF.